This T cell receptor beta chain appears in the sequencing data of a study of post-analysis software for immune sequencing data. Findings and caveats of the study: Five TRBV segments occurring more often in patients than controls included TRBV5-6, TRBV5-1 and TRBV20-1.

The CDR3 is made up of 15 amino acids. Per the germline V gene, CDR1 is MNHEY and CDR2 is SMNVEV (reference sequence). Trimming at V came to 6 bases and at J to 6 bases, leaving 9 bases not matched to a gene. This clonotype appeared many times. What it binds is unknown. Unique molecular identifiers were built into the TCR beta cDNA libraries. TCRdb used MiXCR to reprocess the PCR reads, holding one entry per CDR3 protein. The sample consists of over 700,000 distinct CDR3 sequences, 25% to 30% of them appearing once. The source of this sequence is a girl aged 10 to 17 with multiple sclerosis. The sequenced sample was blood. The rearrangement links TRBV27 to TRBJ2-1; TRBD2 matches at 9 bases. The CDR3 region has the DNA TGTGCCAGCAGACTTGCGGGAGGGCCACGCAATGAGCAGTTCTTC. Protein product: CASRLAGGPRNEQFF.